This entry features one T cell receptor (beta chain) sequence. Its antigen is undetermined. The data are from a study of T cell responses to AZD1222 COVID-19 vaccine. As for the study in general: Second-dose timings of about 4 or about 12 weeks were pooled. The study's findings and limits: Clonal diversity was possibly underestimated, and the donors were mostly white British, with more females. Across the whole spike, CD4 TCRs peaked at regions 160-218 and 743-854. The peak T cell response came first, and repertoires were sampled only after it.

The data were produced by immunoSEQ multiplex PCR, yet TCRdb's version contains in-frame clones alone and is incomplete. The sample has approximately 110,000 clones, roughly 91% seen once. Germline-derived CDR1 and CDR2 are MNHNS and SASEGT. The CDR3 has 17 amino acids. V was trimmed by 4 bases and J by 4 bases, leaving 20 bases between them. The receptor's source is an adult in good health. This specimen was peripheral blood, taken on day 0 of AZD1222 vaccination. J is TRBJ2-1 and V is TRBV6-1, with D tentatively TRBD1 (6 bases). The CDR3 DNA sequence: TGTGCCAGCAGTGGCACTCAGGGGACGGCTGGGTACAATGAGCAGTTCTTC. Protein: CASSGTQGTAGYNEQFF.